The 3 T cell receptor beta chains listed next were all sequenced from one sample in a study of T cells in Graves' hyperthyroidism and ophthalmopathy. Amplification of TCR beta CDR3 regions used RNA as the template. The TCR CDR3 first-round RT-PCR relied on the HTBI primer set. TCRdb processed the multiplex PCR reads anew with MiXCR; each CDR3 protein has one entry. Among over 350,000 distinct CDR3 sequences listed, about 15% were seen once. Sequencing input: blood. The receptors originated from a man younger than 35 with Graves' ophthalmopathy.

The CDR3 DNA sequence: TGCGCCAGCAGCCACGTGAAGGGGTCCTACAATGAGCAGTTCTTC. Its translation is CASSHVKGSYNEQFF. This rearrangement joins TRBV4-1 to TRBJ2-1; perhaps TRBD1 as D (5 bases). Germline V lookup: CDR1 MGHRA, CDR2 YSYEKL. The V end lost 3 bases, the J end lost 1 base, and 10 bases lay between the germline ends. This CDR3 region has 15 residues.

This clonotype was counted between two and nine times. The rearrangement links TRBV20-1 to TRBJ2-7, with D perhaps matching TRBD1 or TRBD2 (5 bases each). The V and J ends lost 3 bases and 3 bases respectively, with 12 bases between them. Germline V CDR1 and CDR2: DFQATT, SNEGSKA (reference sequence). This CDR3 has 13 residues. The CDR3 DNA is TGCAGTGCTAGTAGGGACCCGCTCTACGAGCAGTACTTC. Amino acid sequence: CSASRDPLYEQYF.

This clonotype was counted ten times or more. The chain carries TRBV5-5 and TRBJ2-1; 9 positions match TRBD2. V shed 2 bases and J 4 bases; nucleotides not matched to a gene: 10. This CDR3 comprises 17 residues. CDR1 and CDR2 (germline): SGHKS, YYEKEE (reference sequence). The chain's CDR3 is CASSLEGASGEYNEQFF. DNA of the CDR3: TGTGCCAGCAGCTTAGAAGGGGCTAGCGGGGAGTACAATGAGCAGTTCTTC.